Presented here are 8 T cell receptor beta chains from one specimen sequenced in a study of cytomegalovirus exposure and HLA in healthy donors. PCR employed 60 Vbeta and 13 Jbeta primers. The assay was immunoSEQ multiplex PCR, and TCRdb's table has in-frame clones only and misses some. The table shows 90,000 to 120,000 clones, with 65% to 80% occurring only once. Sequenced material: PBMCs. Every receptor here comes from a male donor in good health and CMV-seronegative.

This clone has a single count. The chain combines TRBV6-5 with TRBJ2-3, with a weak D call TRBD2 (7 bases). Trimming removed 0 bases from V and 4 bases from J, with 14 bases in between. CDR3 length equals 16 residues. Germline V lookup: CDR1 MNHEY, CDR2 SVGAGI. The CDR3, as DNA: TGTGCCAGCAGTTACTCAGGGGGGAGGGCGGCAGATACGCAGTATTTT. Translation gives CASSYSGGRAADTQYF.

The CDR3 loop is CASSYSRGMAQHF. The CDR3, as DNA: TGTGCCAGCAGTTACTCTAGGGGGATGGCCCAGCATTTT. The V gene is TRBV6-5, the J gene TRBJ1-5, with D perhaps matching TRBD1 (6 bases). Per the germline V gene, CDR1 is MNHEY and CDR2 is SVGAGI. This CDR3 contains 13 residues. The ends were cut back, 0 bases at V and 11 bases at J, with 11 bases in the middle.

This chain joins TRBV18 and TRBJ1-1; the D is unclear. The ends were cut back, 4 bases at V and 1 base at J, with 10 bases in the middle. The CDR3 is made up of 14 amino acids. Germline V gives CDR1 KGHSH, CDR2 LQKENI. The CDR3, as DNA: TGTGCCAGCTCACTCCCTTCTACGAACACTGAAGCTTTCTTT. This encodes CASSLPSTNTEAFF.

The CDR3 DNA reads as TGTGCCAGCAGCAAGACACATTCCTACGAGCAGTACTTC. This translates into CASSKTHSYEQYF. J is TRBJ2-7 and V is TRBV11-3; D is uncertain. The V and J ends lost 5 bases and 1 base respectively, with 9 bases between them. Germline loops: CDR1 SGHNT, CDR2 YENEEA. This CDR3 spans 13 amino acids. Full variable domain (rest looked up from reference TRBV11-3 and TRBJ2-7): EAGVVQSPRYKIIEKKQPVAFWCNPISGHNTLYWYLQNLGQGPELLIRYENEEAVDDSQLPKDRFSAERLKGVDSTLKIQPAELGDSAVYLCASSKTHSYEQYFGPGTRLTVT.

This chain connects TRBV5-4 to TRBJ2-5, with 8 bases identical to TRBD1. With 4 bases clipped from V and 1 base from J, the junction kept 9 bases outside the gene matches. This CDR3 region has 16 residues. Germline-derived CDR1 and CDR2 are SGHNT and YYREEE (reference sequence). CDR3 in amino acids: CASSRDRGYAQETQYF. The CDR3 DNA reads as TGTGCCAGCAGCCGTGACAGGGGCTATGCCCAAGAGACCCAGTACTTC. The full variable domain, with the rest looked up from reference TRBV5-4 and TRBJ2-5, is ETGVTQSPTHLIKTRGQQVTLRCSSQSGHNTVSWYQQALGQGPQFIFQYYREEENGRGNFPPRFSGLQFPNYSSELNVNALELDDSALYLCASSRDRGYAQETQYFGPGTRLLVL.

This clone has more than one count but fewer than ten. The rearrangement joins TRBV19 to TRBJ1-5, with 7 bases that match TRBD1. This CDR3 is 13 amino acids long. Losses at the gene ends were 5 bases for V and 6 bases for J; bases not matched to a gene: 4. The V gene's germline CDR1 is LNHDA and CDR2 SQIVND (reference sequence). This CDR3 reads CASSEQGPQPQHF. The CDR3 region has the DNA TGTGCCAGTAGTGAACAGGGGCCTCAGCCCCAGCATTTT.

This clone was recorded a few times. In DNA, the CDR3 is TGTGCCAGCAGCTTTCGGGGAGGAACCTACTACAATGAGCAGTTCTTC. Its translation: CASSFRGGTYYNEQFF. The V gene is TRBV5-6, the J gene TRBJ2-1; a weak D match, TRBD2 (6 bases). Germline V gives CDR1 SGHDT, CDR2 YYEEEE. V shed 2 bases and J shed 3 bases, with 15 bases lying between them. CDR3 size: 16 residues.

The V gene is TRBV10-1, the J gene TRBJ2-5; D perhaps matches TRBD2 (6 bases). The ends were cut back, 8 bases at V and 0 bases at J, with 16 bases in the middle. CDR3 length: 15 amino acids. Germline V gene lookup returns CDR1 WNHNN and CDR2 SYGVQD (reference sequence). The CDR3 coding sequence is TGCGCCAGCTCTTCCCTATTAGCGGACCAAGAGACCCAGTACTTC. Protein product: CASSSLLADQETQYF.